The sequence of this T cell receptor beta chain was determined in a study of shared clonotypes between healthy human individuals. As for the study in general: Donor composition was a couple of women and three men, aged 18 to 49.

Every one of the donors was a Caucasian adult that lived in Nashville, Tennessee. On ten immunoSEQ deep assay plates, unsorted PBMC DNA was sequenced. Original methodology: For the immunoSEQ data, sequences were junction-only without quality scores, so filtering differed. Some clones are missing from TCRdb's copy, which holds only in-frame ones; the method was immunoSEQ multiplex PCR. V and J calls and clone size are given by that table; D and trimming were obtained from the DNA. Seen here are some 450,000 clones, roughly four fifths observed once, and the top ten hold 12%. The sequence came from a woman aged 40 to 49 in good health. Some clones in this sample may be carry-over from other donors' samples. Material: PBMCs.

The CDR3 coding sequence is TGCAGCGCCCGACTAGCGGGTCGGAACACCGGGGAGCTGTTTTTT. Its protein product is CSARLAGRNTGELFF. The chain employs TRBV29-1 and TRBJ2-2; 10 bases agree with TRBD2. The V gene's germline CDR1 is SQVTM and CDR2 ANQGSEA. This CDR3 has 15 amino acids. V gave up 7 bases and J gave up 1 base; unmatched junction bases: 6.